The 2 T cell receptor beta chains in this list originate from one sample, sequenced in a study of regulatory T cells in long-lasting Graves disease. TCR beta libraries were built with iRepertoire HTBI primers and Arm-PCR of CDR3 regions. TCRdb re-derived calls from the multiplex PCR reads in MiXCR, one entry per CDR3 protein. The sample lists about 350,000 distinct CDR3 sequences, 15% to 20% occurring once. Noted time point: newly diagnosed GD, antithyroid drugs for less than 3 months. Extracted RNA from PBMCs served as the source of the TCR library. These data were also reused for a study on T cells in Graves' hyperthyroidism and ophthalmopathy.

The starting material was peripheral blood mononuclear cells (PBMCs), obtained at new diagnosis, from a patient treated with antithyroid drugs. The receptor set was obtained from a woman younger than 30 with Graves disease.

The chain uses TRBV19 and TRBJ1-2; D is unresolved. This CDR3 is built from 11 residues. The V end lost 4 bases, the J end lost 8 bases, and 8 bases lay between the germline ends. CDR1 and CDR2 (germline): LNHDA, SQIVND (reference sequence). The CDR3, as DNA: TGTGCCAGTAGTAACCTTCGGGGCTACACCTTC. It codes for CASSNLRGYTF.

There are many counts of this clonotype. V usage is TRBV30 and J usage is TRBJ1-1; the D is unclear. Trimming removed 2 bases at V and 8 bases at J, with 12 bases between. There are 12 residues in the CDR3. Germline assignment: CDR1 GTSNPN and CDR2 SVGIG (reference sequence). The CDR3 loop reads CAWSLVGNEAFF. CDR3 sequence (DNA): TGTGCCTGGAGTCTCGTGGGCAACGAAGCTTTCTTT.